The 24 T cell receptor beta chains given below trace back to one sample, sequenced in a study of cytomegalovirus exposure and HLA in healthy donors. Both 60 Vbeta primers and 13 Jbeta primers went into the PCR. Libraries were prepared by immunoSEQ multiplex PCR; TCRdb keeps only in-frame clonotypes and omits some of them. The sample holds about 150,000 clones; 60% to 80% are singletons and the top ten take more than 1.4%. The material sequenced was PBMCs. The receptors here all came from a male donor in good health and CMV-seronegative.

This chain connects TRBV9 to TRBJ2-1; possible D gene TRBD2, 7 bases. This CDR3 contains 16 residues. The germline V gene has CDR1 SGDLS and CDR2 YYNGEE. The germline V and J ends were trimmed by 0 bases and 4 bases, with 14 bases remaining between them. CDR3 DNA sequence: TGTGCCAGCAGCGTAGGAGGGGGGGGCGGGTACAATGAGCAGTTCTTC. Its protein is CASSVGGGGGYNEQFF.

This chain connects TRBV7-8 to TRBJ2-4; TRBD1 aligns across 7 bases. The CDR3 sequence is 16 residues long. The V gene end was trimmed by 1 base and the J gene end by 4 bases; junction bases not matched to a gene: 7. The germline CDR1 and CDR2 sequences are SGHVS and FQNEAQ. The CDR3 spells CASSLEDRNGKNIQYF. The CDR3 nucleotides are TGTGCCAGCAGCTTAGAGGACAGGAATGGGAAAAACATTCAGTACTTC.

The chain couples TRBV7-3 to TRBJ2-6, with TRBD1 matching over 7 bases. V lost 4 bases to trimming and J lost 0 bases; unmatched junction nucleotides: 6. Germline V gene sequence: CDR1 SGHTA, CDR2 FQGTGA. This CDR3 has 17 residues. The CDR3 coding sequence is TGTGCCAGCAGCTCCGAGGGACAGCTCTCTGGGGCCAACGTCCTGACTTTC. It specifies CASSSEGQLSGANVLTF.

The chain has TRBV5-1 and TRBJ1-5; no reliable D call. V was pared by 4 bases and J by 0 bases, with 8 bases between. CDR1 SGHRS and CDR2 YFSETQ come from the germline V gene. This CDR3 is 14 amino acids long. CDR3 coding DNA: TGCGCCAGCAGCCCCGACAATAGCAATCAGCCCCAGCATTTT. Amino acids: CASSPDNSNQPQHF. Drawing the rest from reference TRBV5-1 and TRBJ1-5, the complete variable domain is KAGVTQTPRYLIKTRGQQVTLSCSPISGHRSVSWYQQTPGQGLQFLFEYFSETQRNKGNFPGRFSGRQFSNSRSEMNVSTLELGDSALYLCASSPDNSNQPQHFGDGTRLSIL.

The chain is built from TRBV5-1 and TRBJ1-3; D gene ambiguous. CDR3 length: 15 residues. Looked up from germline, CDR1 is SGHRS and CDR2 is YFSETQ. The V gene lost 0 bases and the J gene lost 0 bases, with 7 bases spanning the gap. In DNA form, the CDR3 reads TGCGCCAGCAGCTTGGGAGCATCCTCTGGAAACACCATATATTTT. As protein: CASSLGASSGNTIYF.

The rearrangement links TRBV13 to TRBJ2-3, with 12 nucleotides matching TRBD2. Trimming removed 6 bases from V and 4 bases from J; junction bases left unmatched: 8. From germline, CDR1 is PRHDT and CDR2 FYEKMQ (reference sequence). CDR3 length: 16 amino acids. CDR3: CASSLPLAGGADTQYF. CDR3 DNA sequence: TGTGCCAGCAGTTTACCCCTAGCGGGAGGGGCAGATACGCAGTATTTT.

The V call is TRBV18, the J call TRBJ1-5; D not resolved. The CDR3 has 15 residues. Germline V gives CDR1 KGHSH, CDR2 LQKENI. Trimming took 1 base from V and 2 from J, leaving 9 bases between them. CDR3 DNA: TGTGCCAGCTCACCACTGGAGGGTGGCAATCAGCCCCAGCATTTT. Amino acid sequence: CASSPLEGGNQPQHF.

The chain's CDR3 is CASGSGARTDTQYF. The CDR3 DNA reads as TGTGCCAGTGGATCAGGGGCTAGAACAGATACGCAGTATTTT. The rearrangement joins TRBV19 to TRBJ2-3; D perhaps matches TRBD1 (6 bases). The CDR3 has 14 amino acids. Looked up from germline, CDR1 is LNHDA and CDR2 is SQIVND (reference sequence). Between the trimmed V and J ends, which lost 8 bases and 3 bases, there was a span of 15 bases.

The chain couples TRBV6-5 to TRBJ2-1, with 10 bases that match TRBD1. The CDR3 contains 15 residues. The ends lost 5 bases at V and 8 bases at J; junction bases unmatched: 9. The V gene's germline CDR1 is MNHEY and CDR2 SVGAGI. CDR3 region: CASSPGTGVSHEQFF. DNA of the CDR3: TGTGCCAGCAGTCCAGGGACAGGGGTAAGCCATGAGCAGTTCTTC.

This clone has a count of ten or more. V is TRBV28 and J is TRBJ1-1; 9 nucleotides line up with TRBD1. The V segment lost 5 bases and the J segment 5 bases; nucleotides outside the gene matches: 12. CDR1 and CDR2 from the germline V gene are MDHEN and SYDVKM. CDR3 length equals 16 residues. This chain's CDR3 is CASSLTGGEGGTEAFF. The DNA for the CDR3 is TGTGCCAGCAGTCTCACAGGGGGCGAGGGGGGGACTGAAGCTTTCTTT. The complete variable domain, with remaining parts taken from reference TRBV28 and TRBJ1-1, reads DVKVTQSSRYLVKRTGEKVFLECVQDMDHENMFWYRQDPGLGLRLIYFSYDVKMKEKGDIPEGYSVSREKKERFSLILESASTNQTSMYLCASSLTGGEGGTEAFFGQGTRLTVV.

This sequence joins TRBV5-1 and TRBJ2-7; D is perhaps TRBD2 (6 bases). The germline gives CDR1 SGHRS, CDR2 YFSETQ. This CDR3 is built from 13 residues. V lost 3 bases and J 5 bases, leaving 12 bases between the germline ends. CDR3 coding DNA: TGCGCCAGCAGCTCCTCTAGCGCCAACGAGCAGTACTTC. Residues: CASSSSSANEQYF.

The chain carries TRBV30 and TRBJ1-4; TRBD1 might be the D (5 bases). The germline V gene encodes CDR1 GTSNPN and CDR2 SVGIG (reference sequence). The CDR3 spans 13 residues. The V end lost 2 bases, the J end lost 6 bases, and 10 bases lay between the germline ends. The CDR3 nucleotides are TGTGCCTGGAGTAAGGGCAGGGATGAAAAACTGTTTTTT. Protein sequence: CAWSKGRDEKLFF.

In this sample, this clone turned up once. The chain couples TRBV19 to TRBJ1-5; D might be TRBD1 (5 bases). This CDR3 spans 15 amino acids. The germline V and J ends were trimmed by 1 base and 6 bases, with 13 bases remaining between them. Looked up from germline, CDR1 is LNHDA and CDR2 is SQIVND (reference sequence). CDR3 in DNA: TGTGCCAGTAGTATAGGGCAGGGCGGCGGTCAGCCCCAGCATTTT. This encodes CASSIGQGGGQPQHF.

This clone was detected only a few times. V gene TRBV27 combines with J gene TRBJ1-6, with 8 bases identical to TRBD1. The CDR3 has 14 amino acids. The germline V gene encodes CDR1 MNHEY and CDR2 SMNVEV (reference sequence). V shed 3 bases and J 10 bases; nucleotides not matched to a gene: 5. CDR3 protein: CASSLAQGGSPLHF. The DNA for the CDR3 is TGTGCCAGCAGTTTGGCACAGGGGGGATCACCCCTCCACTTT.

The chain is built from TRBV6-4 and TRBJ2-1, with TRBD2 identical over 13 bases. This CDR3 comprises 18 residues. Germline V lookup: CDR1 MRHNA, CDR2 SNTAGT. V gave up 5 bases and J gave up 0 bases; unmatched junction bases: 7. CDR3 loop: CASSPGLAGVSSYNEQFF. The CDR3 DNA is TGTGCCAGCAGTCCCGGACTAGCGGGGGTAAGCTCCTACAATGAGCAGTTCTTC.

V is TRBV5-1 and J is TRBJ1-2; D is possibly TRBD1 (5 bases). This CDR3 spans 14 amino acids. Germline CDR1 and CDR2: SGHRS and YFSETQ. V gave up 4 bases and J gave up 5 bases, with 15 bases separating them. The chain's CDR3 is CASSPGGRGYGYTF. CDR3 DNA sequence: TGCGCCAGCAGCCCCGGGGGGAGAGGGTATGGCTACACCTTC.

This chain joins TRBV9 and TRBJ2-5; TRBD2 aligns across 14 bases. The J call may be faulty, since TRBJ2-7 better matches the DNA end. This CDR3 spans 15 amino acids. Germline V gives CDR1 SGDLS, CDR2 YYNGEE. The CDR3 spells CASSVGGLAGDEQYF. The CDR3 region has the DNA TGTGCCAGCAGCGTAGGGGGACTAGCGGGGGACGAGCAGTACTTC.

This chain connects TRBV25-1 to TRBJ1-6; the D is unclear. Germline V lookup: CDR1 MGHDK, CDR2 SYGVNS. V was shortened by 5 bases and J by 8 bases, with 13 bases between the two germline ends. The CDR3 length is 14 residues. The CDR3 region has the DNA TGTGCCAGCAGTCTGGGCGGGATTCATTCACCCCTCCACTTT. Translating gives CASSLGGIHSPLHF.

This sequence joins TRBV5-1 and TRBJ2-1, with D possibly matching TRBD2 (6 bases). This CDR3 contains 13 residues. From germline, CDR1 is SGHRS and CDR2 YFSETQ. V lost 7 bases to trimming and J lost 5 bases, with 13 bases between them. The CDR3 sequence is CASSPAGNNEQFF. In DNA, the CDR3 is TGCGCCAGCTCGCCTGCGGGGAACAATGAGCAGTTCTTC. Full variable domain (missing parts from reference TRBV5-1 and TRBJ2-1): KAGVTQTPRYLIKTRGQQVTLSCSPISGHRSVSWYQQTPGQGLQFLFEYFSETQRNKGNFPGRFSGRQFSNSRSEMNVSTLELGDSALYLCASSPAGNNEQFFGPGTRLTVL.

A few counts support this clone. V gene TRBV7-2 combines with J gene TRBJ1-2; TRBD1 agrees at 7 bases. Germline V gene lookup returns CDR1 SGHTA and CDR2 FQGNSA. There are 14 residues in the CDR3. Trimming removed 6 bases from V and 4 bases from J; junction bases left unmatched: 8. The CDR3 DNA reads TGTGCCAGCAGGGACGACAGGGCCCGCTATGGCTACACCTTC. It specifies CASRDDRARYGYTF.

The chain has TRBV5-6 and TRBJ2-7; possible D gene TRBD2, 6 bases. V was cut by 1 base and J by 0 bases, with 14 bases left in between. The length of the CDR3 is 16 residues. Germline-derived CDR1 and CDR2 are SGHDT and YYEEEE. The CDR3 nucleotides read TGTGCCAGCAGCTTGTCGGGACTCACGAGCTCCTACGAGCAGTACTTC. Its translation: CASSLSGLTSSYEQYF.

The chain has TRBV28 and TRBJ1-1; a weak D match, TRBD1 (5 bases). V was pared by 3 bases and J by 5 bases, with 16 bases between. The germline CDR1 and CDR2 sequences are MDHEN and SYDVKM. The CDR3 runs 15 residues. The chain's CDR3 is CASSFPGPGGTEAFF. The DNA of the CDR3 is TGTGCCAGCAGTTTCCCGGGACCCGGAGGGACTGAAGCTTTCTTT. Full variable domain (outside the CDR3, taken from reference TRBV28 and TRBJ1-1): DVKVTQSSRYLVKRTGEKVFLECVQDMDHENMFWYRQDPGLGLRLIYFSYDVKMKEKGDIPEGYSVSREKKERFSLILESASTNQTSMYLCASSFPGPGGTEAFFGQGTRLTVV.

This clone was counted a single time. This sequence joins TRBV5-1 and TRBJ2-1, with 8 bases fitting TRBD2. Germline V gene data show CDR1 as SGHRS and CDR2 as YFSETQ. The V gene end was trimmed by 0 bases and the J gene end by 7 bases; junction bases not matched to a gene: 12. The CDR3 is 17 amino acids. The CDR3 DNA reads TGCGCCAGCAGCTTGGTAAAGCCCGGGACTAGGGGGAATGAGCAGTTCTTC. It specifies CASSLVKPGTRGNEQFF.

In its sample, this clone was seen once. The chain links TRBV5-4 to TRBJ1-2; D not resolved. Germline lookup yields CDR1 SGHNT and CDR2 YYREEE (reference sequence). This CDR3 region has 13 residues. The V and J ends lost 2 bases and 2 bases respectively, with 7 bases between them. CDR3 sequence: CASSLAGNYGYTF. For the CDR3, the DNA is TGTGCCAGCAGCTTAGCGGGGAACTATGGCTACACCTTC.